A selection of T cell receptor beta chains follows, all from one sample in a study of post-analysis software for immune sequencing data. TCRdb processed the PCR reads anew with MiXCR; each CDR3 protein has one entry. The profile covers 450,000 or so distinct CDR3 sequences, with around 40% appearing a single time and 12% taken by the ten largest. The sequenced sample was blood. Source of these receptors: a girl between 10 and 17 years old with multiple sclerosis. Each CDR3 is given with its conserved first and last residue. D genes are given only for firm matches. The size entry is marked missing in some rows and otherwise reads once, few, many or a size class.

v_gene: TRBV6-1; abundance: -; d_gene: TRBD1; j_gene: TRBJ2-5; CDR3aa: CASGFQGEVSQETQYF; CDR3nt: TGTGCCAGCGGATTTCAGGGGGAAGTTTCCCAAGAGACCCAGTACTTC
v_gene: TRBV9; abundance: -; d_gene: -; j_gene: TRBJ2-3; CDR3aa: CASSVAPSRVDTQYF; CDR3nt: TGTGCCAGCAGCGTAGCCCCTAGCCGGGTAGATACGCAGTATTTT
v_gene: TRBV12-3/TRBV12-4; abundance: -; d_gene: -; j_gene: TRBJ1-2; CDR3aa: CACSFGGTNNYGYTF; CDR3nt: TGTGCCTGCAGTTTTGGCGGAACTAATAACTATGGCTACACCTTC
v_gene: TRBV19; abundance: -; d_gene: -; j_gene: TRBJ2-7; CDR3aa: CASSIAGRTYEQYF; CDR3nt: TGTGCCAGTAGTATAGCGGGCAGGACCTACGAGCAGTACTTC
v_gene: TRBV4-2; abundance: once; d_gene: -; j_gene: TRBJ2-1; CDR3aa: CASSQTAGLGYNEQFF; CDR3nt: TGTGCCAGCAGCCAGACGGCGGGGCTAGGCTACAATGAGCAGTTCTTC
v_gene: TRBV6-5; abundance: few; d_gene: TRBD2; j_gene: TRBJ2-1; CDR3aa: CASSYGLAVNEQFF; CDR3nt: TGTGCCAGCAGTTATGGACTAGCGGTTAATGAGCAGTTCTTC
v_gene: TRBV4-2; abundance: many; d_gene: TRBD1; j_gene: TRBJ2-7; CDR3aa: CASSPRTGGYEQYF; CDR3nt: TGTGCCAGCAGTCCCCGGACAGGGGGCTACGAGCAGTACTTC
v_gene: TRBV3-1; abundance: -; d_gene: TRBD1; j_gene: TRBJ1-2; CDR3aa: CASSQETDRLDGYTF; CDR3nt: TGTGCCAGCAGCCAAGAAACGGACAGGTTGGATGGCTACACCTTC
v_gene: TRBV12-3/TRBV12-4; abundance: -; d_gene: TRBD2; j_gene: TRBJ2-2; CDR3aa: CASNRLAGVNTGELFF; CDR3nt: TGTGCCAGCAATCGACTAGCGGGAGTGAACACCGGGGAGCTGTTTTTT
v_gene: TRBV29-1; abundance: -; d_gene: -; j_gene: TRBJ2-7; CDR3aa: CSVRDKGTEQYF; CDR3nt: TGCAGCGTCCGGGACAAGGGAACCGAGCAGTACTTC
v_gene: TRBV6-6; abundance: -; d_gene: -; j_gene: TRBJ2-1; CDR3aa: CASSRVPSEQFF; CDR3nt: TGTGCCAGCAGCCGCGTCCCTAGTGAGCAGTTCTTC
v_gene: TRBV5-4; abundance: few; d_gene: TRBD2; j_gene: TRBJ2-7; CDR3aa: CASSSLAGVPYEQYF; CDR3nt: TGTGCCAGCAGCTCTTTAGCGGGAGTACCATACGAGCAGTACTTC
v_gene: TRBV6-2/TRBV6-3; abundance: -; d_gene: -; j_gene: TRBJ2-1; CDR3aa: CASSHSKDYLLDEQFF; CDR3nt: TGTGCCAGCAGTCACTCGAAGGACTACCTTTTGGATGAGCAGTTCTTC
v_gene: TRBV20-1; abundance: -; d_gene: -; j_gene: TRBJ2-1; CDR3aa: CSALPPWRAGGESYNEQFF; CDR3nt: TGCAGTGCCTTACCTCCTTGGAGGGCAGGGGGAGAATCCTACAATGAGCAGTTCTTC
v_gene: TRBV12-3/TRBV12-4; abundance: -; d_gene: TRBD2; j_gene: TRBJ2-3; CDR3aa: CASSIQTSGRIDTQYF; CDR3nt: TGTGCCAGCAGTATACAGACTAGCGGGAGAATTGATACGCAGTATTTT
v_gene: TRBV30; abundance: -; d_gene: TRBD1; j_gene: TRBJ2-1; CDR3aa: CAWSTGQGIHEQFF; CDR3nt: TGTGCCTGGAGTACGGGACAGGGGATCCATGAGCAGTTCTTC